This T cell receptor (beta chain) was documented in a study of cytomegalovirus exposure and HLA in healthy donors. Produced via immunoSEQ multiplex PCR; TCRdb's table is partial and in-frame only. The sample consists of about 110,000 clones, 90% to 96% of them appearing once. Points on this clone: Its antigen is unknown.

Study findings and constraints: Confirmation was obtained in vitro that three CMV-associated chains are specific for CMV antigens. A subsequent analysis found that TCR clusters from the first cohort also tended to co-occur in the roughly 120 validation repertoires, with approximately 94% of cluster scores above 0.

The CDR3 loop spans 15 amino acids. CDR1 and CDR2 from the germline V gene are SEHNR and FQNEAQ (reference sequence). After removal of 7 bases from V and 3 bases from J, the junction contained 11 bases not matched to a gene. The clonotype was recovered from a woman between 18 and 30 years old in good health and CMV-seronegative. The chain combines TRBV7-9 with TRBJ1-2, with 7 positions matching TRBD1. Sequenced sample: PBMCs. CDR3 DNA: TGTGCCAGCACCCCTCTCACAGGGGAGTACTATGGCTACACCTTC. As protein: CASTPLTGEYYGYTF.